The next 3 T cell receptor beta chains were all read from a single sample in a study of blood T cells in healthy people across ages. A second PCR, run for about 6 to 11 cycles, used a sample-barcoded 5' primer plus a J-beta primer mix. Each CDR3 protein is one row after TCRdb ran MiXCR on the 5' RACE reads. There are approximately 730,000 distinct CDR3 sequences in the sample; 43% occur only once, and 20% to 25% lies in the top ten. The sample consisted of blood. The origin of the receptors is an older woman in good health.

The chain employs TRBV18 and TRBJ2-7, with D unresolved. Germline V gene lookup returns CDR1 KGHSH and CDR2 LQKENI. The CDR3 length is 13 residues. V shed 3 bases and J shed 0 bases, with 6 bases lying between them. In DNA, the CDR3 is TGTGCCAGCTCACCGAACAACTCCTACGAGCAGTACTTC. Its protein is CASSPNNSYEQYF.

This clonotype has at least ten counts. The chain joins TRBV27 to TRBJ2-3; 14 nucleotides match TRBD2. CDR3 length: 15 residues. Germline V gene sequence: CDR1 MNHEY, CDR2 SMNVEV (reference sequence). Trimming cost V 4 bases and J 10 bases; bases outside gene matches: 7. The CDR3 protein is CASSSPGLAGEPQYF. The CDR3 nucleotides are TGTGCCAGCAGTTCGCCGGGACTAGCGGGAGAGCCGCAGTATTTT.

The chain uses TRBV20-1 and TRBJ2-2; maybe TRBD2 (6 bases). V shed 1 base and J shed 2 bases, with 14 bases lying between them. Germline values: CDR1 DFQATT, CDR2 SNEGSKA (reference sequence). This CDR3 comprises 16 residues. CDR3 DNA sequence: TGCAGTGCTAGAGGGTTTTACGGACTAAACACCGGGGAGCTGTTTTTT. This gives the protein CSARGFYGLNTGELFF.